This T cell receptor (beta chain) was identified during a study of shared clonotypes between healthy human individuals. Overall study: CD4 naive cells filled three plates per donor, CD4 memory three, CD8 naive two and CD8 memory one.

CD45RO-negative CD8 cells positively selected for CCR7 made up the naive population, which excluded terminally differentiated effector memory CD45RA+ cells. The CDR3 totals 19 residues. J lost 2 bases, V lost 6 bases, and 20 bases had no gene match. Germline CDR1 reads KGHSH; CDR2 reads LQKENI. Genomic DNA belonging to each subset was distributed in equal measure over several immunoSEQ plates. Original processing notes: Filtering differed, since immunoSEQ gave only junction sequences and no quality scores. Clones were read by immunoSEQ multiplex PCR, and TCRdb kept only the in-frame ones, dropping some. The V and J calls and clone size come from that table; D and trimming were worked out from the DNA. Among 750,000 to 1,000,000 clones listed, approximately 92% were seen once.

The material sequenced was naive CD8+ T cells sorted from blood. The chain combines TRBV18 with TRBJ2-5; 8 bases match TRBD1. The TCR originated in a man aged 25 to 40 in good health. As DNA, the CDR3 is TGTGCCAGCTCCCCAGCCTGGGACAGGCCCACAAGAGTACAAGAGACCCAGTACTTC. As protein: CASSPAWDRPTRVQETQYF.